The 9 T cell receptor beta chains in this list originate from one sample, sequenced in a study of T cells after yellow fever vaccination. TCRdb called the 5' RACE reads again in MiXCR, with one record for every CDR3 protein. Of approximately 170,000 distinct CDR3 sequences in the sample, 11% were seen once. The sample consisted of CD8+ T cells sorted from PBMCs, taken 15 days after the yellow fever booster vaccination. The origin of the receptors is a man aged 18 to 30 who received the YFV17D yellow fever vaccine.

This clonotype was seen a few times. The gene calls are TRBV27 and TRBJ1-2, with D possibly matching TRBD1 (5 bases). Per the germline V gene, CDR1 is MNHEY and CDR2 is SMNVEV (reference sequence). V was cut by 0 bases and J by 4 bases, with 9 bases left in between. The CDR3 has 14 residues. DNA of the CDR3: TGTGCCAGCAGTTTATCGGGGACTAGCTATGGCTACACCTTC. This translates into CASSLSGTSYGYTF.

This chain joins TRBV4-3 and TRBJ2-1; D uncertain. Germline V gene lookup returns CDR1 LGHNA and CDR2 YSLEER. Trimming pared 4 bases from V and 0 bases from J, leaving 13 bases between. This CDR3 region has 16 residues. The CDR3: CASSRRPRSSYNEQFF. The CDR3 DNA is TGCGCCAGCAGCCGGCGACCGAGGAGCTCCTACAATGAGCAGTTCTTC.

There are many counts of this clonotype. The chain has TRBV29-1 and TRBJ2-7; 10 bases are shared with TRBD1. This CDR3 has 13 residues. V was clipped by 6 bases and J by 2 bases; unmatched bases: 4. The germline V gene encodes CDR1 SQVTM and CDR2 ANQGSEA. CDR3 amino acids: CSVRDRGTYEQYF. For the CDR3, the DNA is TGCAGCGTCCGGGACAGGGGCACCTACGAGCAGTACTTC.

This clonotype appeared a few times. The CDR3 sequence is CASRTSGPYNEQFF. In DNA form, the CDR3 reads TGCGCCAGCCGAACTAGCGGCCCCTACAATGAGCAGTTCTTC. This sequence joins TRBV10-2 and TRBJ2-1; 8 bases match TRBD2. With 8 bases clipped from V and 2 bases from J, the junction kept 5 bases outside the gene matches. The CDR3 totals 14 residues. Germline assignment: CDR1 WSHSY and CDR2 SAAADI.

The V call is TRBV19, the J call TRBJ1-2, with D uncertain. The CDR3 totals 12 residues. The germline CDR1 and CDR2 sequences are LNHDA and SQIVND (reference sequence). V was clipped by 3 bases and J by 2 bases, with 4 bases between them. CDR3 sequence reads: CASSMSNYGYTF. The CDR3 DNA follows: TGTGCCAGTAGTATGTCCAACTATGGCTACACCTTC.

The chain uses TRBV7-2 and TRBJ2-3; 11 bases agree with TRBD2. J lost 1 base, V lost 1 base, and 10 bases had no gene match. Per the germline V gene, CDR1 is SGHTA and CDR2 is FQGNSA. The CDR3 has 19 amino acids. CDR3 region: CASSLVGLAGGGGTDTQYF. The CDR3 DNA reads as TGTGCCAGCAGCTTAGTGGGTCTAGCGGGGGGAGGGGGCACAGATACGCAGTATTTT.

This clonotype was observed a handful of times. The chain carries TRBV5-4 and TRBJ1-1; no reliable D call. Trimming shortened V by 6 bases and J by 1 base, and 16 bases separated the two germline ends. The CDR3 covers 15 residues. Germline V gene lookup returns CDR1 SGHNT and CDR2 YYREEE (reference sequence). CDR3 DNA: TGTGCCAGCAATGAGGCCGGACGGCAGAACACTGAAGCTTTCTTT. Translating gives CASNEAGRQNTEAFF.

This clonotype has only a few counts. This sequence joins TRBV6-2 or TRBV6-3 and TRBJ2-2; D gene uncertain. Germline-derived CDR1 and CDR2 are MNHEY and SVGEGT. V gave up 2 bases and J gave up 6 bases, with 7 bases separating them. This CDR3 has 13 amino acids. In DNA, the CDR3 is TGTGCCAGCAGTTACGGTACCCCCGGGGAGCTGTTTTTT. Its protein is CASSYGTPGELFF.

The chain links TRBV20-1 to TRBJ1-6; TRBD1 matches 8 bases. From germline, CDR1 is DFQATT and CDR2 SNEGSKA (reference sequence). V shed 6 bases, J shed 5 bases, and the junction held 6 bases outside the gene matches. This CDR3 has 14 residues. The CDR3 bases are TGCAGTGCGGTACAGGGGGAGAATAATTCACCCCTCCACTTT. It codes for CSAVQGENNSPLHF.